Shown below are 22 T cell receptor beta chains from a single sample sequenced in a study of identifying expanded T cells in peripheral blood. Clones were read by immunoSEQ multiplex PCR, and TCRdb kept only the in-frame ones, dropping some. The table lists roughly 61,000 clones, approximately 89% of them singletons. The sequencing sample was made of blood. The receptor source for this set is a person between 18 and 69 years old in good health.

Only one count was recorded for this clone. The rearrangement links TRBV21-1 to TRBJ2-7. TRBV21-1 is deemed a pseudogene. The CDR3 loop spans 14 amino acids. CDR3 region: CASTLRADPYEQYF. Written as DNA, the CDR3 is TGTGCCAGCACCCTAAGGGCTGACCCCTACGAGCAGTACTTC.

The gene calls are TRBV19 and TRBJ1-1, with 7 positions matching TRBD1. V lost 9 bases to trimming and J lost 0 bases; unmatched junction nucleotides: 7. The germline CDR1 and CDR2 sequences are LNHDA and SQIVND (reference sequence). This CDR3 comprises 14 residues. CDR3 sequence reads: CASYRQGLNTEAFF. CDR3 DNA: TGTGCCAGCTACAGACAGGGACTGAACACTGAAGCTTTCTTT. Supplemented by reference TRBV19 and TRBJ1-1, the full variable domain reads DGGITQSPKYLFRKEGQNVTLSCEQNLNHDAMYWYRQDPGQGLRLIYYSQIVNDFQKGDIAEGYSVSREKKESFPLTVTSAQKNPTAFYLCASYRQGLNTEAFFGQGTRLTVV.

The chain joins TRBV7-9 to TRBJ1-3; TRBD1 aligns across 9 bases. Germline CDR1 is SEHNR and CDR2 is FQNEAQ (reference sequence). The CDR3 has 16 amino acids. The V and J ends lost 2 bases and 3 bases, in that order; junction bases with no gene match: 5. In DNA form, the CDR3 reads TGTGCCAGCAGCTTATGGACAGGGGAGAATGGAAACACCATATATTTT. Translated, it gives CASSLWTGENGNTIYF. The full variable domain, rest sourced from reference TRBV7-9 and TRBJ1-3, is DTGVSQNPRHKITKRGQNVTFRCDPISEHNRLYWYRQTLGQGPEFLTYFQNEAQLEKSRLLSDRFSAERPKGSFSTLEIQRTEQGDSAMYLCASSLWTGENGNTIYFGEGSWLTVV.

The chain links TRBV19 to TRBJ2-1; possibly TRBD2 for D (7 bases). Trimming pared 7 bases from V and 5 bases from J, leaving 18 bases between. The germline V gene has CDR1 LNHDA and CDR2 SQIVND (reference sequence). The CDR3 is 15 residues long. The CDR3 DNA sequence: TGTGCCAGTAACCAAGAGGGGGGGACACACAATGAGCAGTTCTTC. The encoded protein is CASNQEGGTHNEQFF.

V usage is TRBV5-6 and J usage is TRBJ1-1, with 9 bases identical to TRBD1. With V trimmed by 2 bases and J by 12 bases, 17 bases remained unmatched. This CDR3 contains 16 residues. The V gene's germline CDR1 is SGHDT and CDR2 YYEEEE. The CDR3 region is CASSFGTGQLAVETFF. Written as DNA, the CDR3 is TGTGCCAGCAGCTTTGGGACAGGGCAACTGGCTGTCGAAACTTTCTTT.

The chain employs TRBV29-1 and TRBJ2-5, with 7 nucleotides matching TRBD2. Losses at the gene ends were 4 bases for V and 5 bases for J; bases not matched to a gene: 13. This CDR3 has 15 residues. Per the germline V gene, CDR1 is SQVTM and CDR2 is ANQGSEA. CDR3 sequence (DNA): TGCAGCGTTGCAGGCTGGGGAGGGGCGGAGGAGACCCAGTACTTC. Protein sequence: CSVAGWGGAEETQYF.

This CDR3 reads CAIRRKTGLAEAFF. As DNA, the CDR3 is TGTGCCATCAGGAGGAAAACAGGGTTAGCTGAAGCTTTCTTT. The chain has TRBV10-3 and TRBJ1-1, with D tentatively TRBD1 (6 bases). This CDR3 is 14 amino acids long. The V gene lost 6 bases and the J gene lost 6 bases, with 17 bases spanning the gap. CDR1 ENHRY and CDR2 SYGVKD come from the germline V gene.

The rearrangement links TRBV5-1 to TRBJ2-3; 7 positions agree with TRBD2. This CDR3 has 16 residues. V was clipped by 2 bases and J by 2 bases; unmatched bases: 8. The germline V gene has CDR1 SGHRS and CDR2 YFSETQ. The CDR3 region is CASSFRPGLNTDTQYF. As DNA, the CDR3 is TGCGCCAGCAGCTTTCGACCGGGACTAAACACAGATACGCAGTATTTT.

The gene calls are TRBV5-1 and TRBJ1-2, with TRBD1 as a possible D gene (6 bases). Germline V gives CDR1 SGHRS, CDR2 YFSETQ. The CDR3 has 15 residues. The V and J ends lost 0 bases and 3 bases respectively, with 12 bases between them. CDR3 coding DNA: TGCGCCAGCAGCTTGGCCCAGGACAGAGACTATGGCTACACCTTC. It translates to CASSLAQDRDYGYTF.

This clone was seen a single time. V gene TRBV27 combines with J gene TRBJ2-5; TRBD2 agrees at 14 bases. Germline V gives CDR1 MNHEY, CDR2 SMNVEV (reference sequence). Trimming at V came to 5 bases and at J to 1 base, leaving 9 bases not matched to a gene. The CDR3 has 18 amino acids. The chain's CDR3 is CASSDRGTSGSPQETQYF. The CDR3 DNA sequence: TGTGCCAGCAGTGACAGGGGGACTAGCGGGAGCCCCCAAGAGACCCAGTACTTC.

The chain has TRBV10-3 and TRBJ2-3, with TRBD2 matching over 11 bases. J gave up 3 bases and V 8 bases, and 10 bases lay outside the gene matches. Germline lookup yields CDR1 ENHRY and CDR2 SYGVKD. This CDR3 has 16 residues. The CDR3 loop is CAIAKLAGVSTDTQYF. The DNA of the CDR3 is TGTGCCATCGCCAAACTAGCGGGAGTTTCAACAGATACGCAGTATTTT.

This chain connects TRBV28 to TRBJ2-1; D gene ambiguous. The V and J ends lost 3 bases and 5 bases respectively, with 5 bases between them. Germline CDR1 and CDR2: MDHEN and SYDVKM. This CDR3 has 12 residues. The CDR3 nucleotides read TGTGCCAGCAGTTTCCCTGACAATGAGCAGTTCTTC. This codes for CASSFPDNEQFF.

Only one count was recorded for this clone. Additional DNA sequences in this sample encode the identical CDR3. The chain links TRBV9 to TRBJ1-5; TRBD1 is a possible D gene (5 bases). The CDR3 length is 15 residues. The germline V gene encodes CDR1 SGDLS and CDR2 YYNGEE. Trimming stripped 0 bases from V and 0 bases from J, with 7 bases between. The CDR3 nucleotides read TGTGCCAGCAGCGTAGGGGGGGATAGCAATCAGCCCCAGCATTTT. Translation: CASSVGGDSNQPQHF.

V gene TRBV30 combines with J gene TRBJ1-1; 10 bases line up with TRBD1. Germline trimming cut 3 bases from V and 3 bases from J; bases unmatched to any gene: 16. Germline values: CDR1 GTSNPN, CDR2 SVGIG (reference sequence). This CDR3 region has 18 residues. The CDR3 sequence is CAWRGDRGGIGWDTEAFF. The CDR3 coding sequence is TGTGCCTGGAGGGGGGACAGGGGTGGAATCGGGTGGGACACTGAAGCTTTCTTT.

This chain's CDR3 is CASSLEGGRNTGELFF. CDR3 bases: TGTGCCAGCAGCTTAGAGGGGGGAAGGAACACCGGGGAGCTGTTTTTT. This chain connects TRBV7-8 to TRBJ2-2; D may correspond to TRBD1 or TRBD2 (6 bases each). V was trimmed by 1 base and J by 1 base, leaving 10 bases between them. This CDR3 contains 16 residues. The germline CDR1 and CDR2 sequences are SGHVS and FQNEAQ.

The rearrangement links TRBV7-8 to TRBJ2-7, with D maybe TRBD1 (6 bases). From germline, CDR1 is SGHVS and CDR2 FQNEAQ. CDR3 length: 16 amino acids. V was cut by 5 bases and J by 4 bases, with 21 bases left in between. CDR3: CASSLHRDTMGYEQYF. CDR3 in DNA: TGTGCCAGCAGCCTTCACCGGGACACGATGGGTTACGAGCAGTACTTC.

The chain carries TRBV7-9 and TRBJ2-7, with 7 bases identical to TRBD2. J was trimmed by 5 bases and V by 2 bases; bases with no gene match: 6. Germline values: CDR1 SEHNR, CDR2 FQNEAQ (reference sequence). The CDR3 contains 14 residues. As DNA, the CDR3 is TGTGCCAGCAGCTTAACGGCGGGAGTGGACGAGCAGTACTTC. Amino acid sequence: CASSLTAGVDEQYF.

J is TRBJ1-3 and V is TRBV5-4; no clear D. CDR3 length: 17 residues. The V end was cut by 0 bases, the J end by 4 bases, with 17 bases between. CDR1 and CDR2 from the germline V gene are SGHNT and YYREEE (reference sequence). In DNA form, the CDR3 reads TGTGCCAGCAGCTTGGCGGGAGGCTCCAAGCCCGGAAACACCATATATTTT. Its translation: CASSLAGGSKPGNTIYF. Drawing the rest from reference TRBV5-4 and TRBJ1-3, the complete variable domain is ETGVTQSPTHLIKTRGQQVTLRCSSQSGHNTVSWYQQALGQGPQFIFQYYREEENGRGNFPPRFSGLQFPNYSSELNVNALELDDSALYLCASSLAGGSKPGNTIYFGEGSWLTVV.

The gene calls are TRBV6-5 and TRBJ2-7; D not certain. V dropped 6 bases and J dropped 2 bases, with 8 bases sitting between them. In germline, CDR1 is MNHEY, CDR2 SVGAGI. The CDR3 runs 12 residues. The CDR3 nucleotides are TGTGCCAGCAGCACCCTGGCCTACGAGCAGTACTTC. Its translation: CASSTLAYEQYF.

With respect to this clone: Other DNA sequences in this sample translate to the same CDR3. CDR3 sequence: CASSRPGWNTEAFF. In DNA form, the CDR3 reads TGTGCCAGCAGTCGTCCGGGGTGGAACACTGAAGCTTTCTTT. This rearrangement joins TRBV2 to TRBJ1-1; no reliable D call. CDR3 size: 14 residues. Germline CDR1 reads SNHLY; CDR2 reads FYNNEI. Trimming pared 5 bases from V and 1 base from J, leaving 11 bases between.

A note on this clone: Other DNA sequences in this specimen translate into the identical CDR3. The CDR3 region has the DNA TGTGCCAGCAGTTACGGTGGAACAGATACGCAGTATTTT. It codes for CASSYGGTDTQYF. The chain combines TRBV6-6 with TRBJ2-3; D not resolved. Trimming removed 2 bases from V and 3 bases from J, with 6 bases in between. Per germline, CDR1 MNHNY and CDR2 SVGAGI (reference sequence). The CDR3 runs 13 residues.

This chain's CDR3 is CASSRDYEQYF. The CDR3 bases are TGTGCCAGCTCAAGAGACTACGAGCAGTACTTC. This chain uses TRBV18 with TRBJ2-7; D gene unclear. Germline V gene sequence: CDR1 KGHSH, CDR2 LQKENI. The CDR3 covers 11 residues. V was shortened by 5 bases and J by 3 bases, with 5 bases between the two germline ends.